The entry below describes one T cell receptor beta chain. TCRdb re-derived calls from the 5' RACE reads in MiXCR, one entry per CDR3 protein. Of roughly 170,000 distinct CDR3 sequences in the sample, 9.3% were seen once. The sample comes from a study of T cells after yellow fever vaccination. The TCR comes from a man aged 18 to 29 who received the YFV17D yellow fever vaccine. The sequences come from CD8+ T cells sorted from PBMCs, collected 45 days after the yellow fever booster vaccination.

The CDR3 bases are TGTGCCAGCAGCAGCCCTCAGGCGAAAAACAGAGAGACCCAGTACTTC. As protein: CASSSPQAKNRETQYF. The chain couples TRBV7-9 to TRBJ2-5; D is uncertain. The V end was cut by 5 bases, the J end by 4 bases, with 20 bases between. This CDR3 has 16 residues. Germline loops: CDR1 SEHNR, CDR2 FQNEAQ (reference sequence).